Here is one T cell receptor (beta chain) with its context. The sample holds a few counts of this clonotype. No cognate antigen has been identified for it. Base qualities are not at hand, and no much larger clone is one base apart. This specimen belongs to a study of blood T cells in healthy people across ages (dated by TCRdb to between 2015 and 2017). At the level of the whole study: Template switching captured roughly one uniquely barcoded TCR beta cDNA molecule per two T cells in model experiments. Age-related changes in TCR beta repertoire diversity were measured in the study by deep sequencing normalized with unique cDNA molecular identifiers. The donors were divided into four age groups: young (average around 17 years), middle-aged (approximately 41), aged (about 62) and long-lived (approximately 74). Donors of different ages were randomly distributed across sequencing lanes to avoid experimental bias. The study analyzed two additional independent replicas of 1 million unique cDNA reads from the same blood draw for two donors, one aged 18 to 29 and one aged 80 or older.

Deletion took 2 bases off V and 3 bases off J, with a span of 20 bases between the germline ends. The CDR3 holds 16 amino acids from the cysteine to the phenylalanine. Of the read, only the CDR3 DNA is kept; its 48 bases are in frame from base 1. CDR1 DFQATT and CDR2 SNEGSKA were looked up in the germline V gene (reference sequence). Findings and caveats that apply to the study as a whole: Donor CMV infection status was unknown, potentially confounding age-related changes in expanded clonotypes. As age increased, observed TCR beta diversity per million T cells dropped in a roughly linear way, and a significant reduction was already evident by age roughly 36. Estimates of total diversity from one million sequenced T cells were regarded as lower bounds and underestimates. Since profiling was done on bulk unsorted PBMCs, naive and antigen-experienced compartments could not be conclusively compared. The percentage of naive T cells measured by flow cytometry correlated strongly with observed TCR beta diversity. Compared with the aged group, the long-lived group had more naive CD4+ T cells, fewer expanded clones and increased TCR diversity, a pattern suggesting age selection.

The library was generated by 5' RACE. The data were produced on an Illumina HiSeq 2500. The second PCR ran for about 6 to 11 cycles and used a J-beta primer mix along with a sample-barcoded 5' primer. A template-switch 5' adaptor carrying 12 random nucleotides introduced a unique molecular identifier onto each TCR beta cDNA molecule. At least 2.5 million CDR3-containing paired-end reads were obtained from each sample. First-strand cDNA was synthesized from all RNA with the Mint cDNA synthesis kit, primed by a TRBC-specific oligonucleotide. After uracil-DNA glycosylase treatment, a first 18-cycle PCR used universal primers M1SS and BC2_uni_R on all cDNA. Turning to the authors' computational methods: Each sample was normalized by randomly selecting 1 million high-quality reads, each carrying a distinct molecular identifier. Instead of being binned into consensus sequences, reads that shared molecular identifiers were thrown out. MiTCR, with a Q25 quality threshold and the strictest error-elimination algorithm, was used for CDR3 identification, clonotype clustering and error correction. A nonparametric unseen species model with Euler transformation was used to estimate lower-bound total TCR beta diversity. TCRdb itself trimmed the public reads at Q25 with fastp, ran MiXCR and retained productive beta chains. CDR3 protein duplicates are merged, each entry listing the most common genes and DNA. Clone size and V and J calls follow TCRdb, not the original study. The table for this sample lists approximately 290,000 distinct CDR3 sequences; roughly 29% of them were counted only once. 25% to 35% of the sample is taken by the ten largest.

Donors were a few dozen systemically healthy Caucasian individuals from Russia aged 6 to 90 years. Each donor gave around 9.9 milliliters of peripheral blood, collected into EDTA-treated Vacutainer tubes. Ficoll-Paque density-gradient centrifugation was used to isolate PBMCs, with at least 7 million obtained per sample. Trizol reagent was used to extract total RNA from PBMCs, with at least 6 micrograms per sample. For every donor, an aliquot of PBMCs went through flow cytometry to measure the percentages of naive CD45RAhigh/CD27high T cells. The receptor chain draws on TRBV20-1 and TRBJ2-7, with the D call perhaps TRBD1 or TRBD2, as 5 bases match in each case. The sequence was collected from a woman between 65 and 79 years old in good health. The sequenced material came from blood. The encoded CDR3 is CSARRLRQGRDYEQYF. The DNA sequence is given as TGCAGTGCTAGACGATTGAGGCAGGGCCGGGACTACGAGCAGTACTTC.